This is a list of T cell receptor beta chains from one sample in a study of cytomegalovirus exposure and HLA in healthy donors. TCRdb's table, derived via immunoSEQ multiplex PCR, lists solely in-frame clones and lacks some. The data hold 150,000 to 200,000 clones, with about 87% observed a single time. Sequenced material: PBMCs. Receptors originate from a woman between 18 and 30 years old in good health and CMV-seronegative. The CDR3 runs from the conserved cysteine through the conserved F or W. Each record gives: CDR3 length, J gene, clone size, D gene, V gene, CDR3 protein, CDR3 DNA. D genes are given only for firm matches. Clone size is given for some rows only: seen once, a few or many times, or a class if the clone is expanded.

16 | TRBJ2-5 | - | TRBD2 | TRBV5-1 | CASTPSPRGGGETQYF | TGCGCCAGCACACCGTCCCCTCGGGGGGGAGGAGAGACCCAGTACTTC
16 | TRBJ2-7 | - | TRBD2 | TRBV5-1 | CASSWSGLAGTYEQYF | TGCGCCAGCAGCTGGTCGGGACTAGCGGGCACCTACGAGCAGTACTTC
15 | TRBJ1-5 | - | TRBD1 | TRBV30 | CAWSVPGTVNQPQHF | TGTGCCTGGAGTGTACCCGGGACAGTAAATCAGCCCCAGCATTTT
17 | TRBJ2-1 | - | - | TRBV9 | CASSVAGSESSYNEQFF | TGTGCCAGCAGCGTAGCTGGTAGCGAAAGCTCCTACAATGAGCAGTTCTTC
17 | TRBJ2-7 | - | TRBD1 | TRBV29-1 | CSVARRSITGGDYEQYF | TGCAGCGTTGCCCGCCGGTCTATAACAGGGGGCGACTACGAGCAGTACTTC
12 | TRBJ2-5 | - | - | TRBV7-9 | CANRAAEETQYF | TGTGCCAACCGCGCTGCGGAAGAGACCCAGTACTTC
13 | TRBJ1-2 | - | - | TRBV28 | CASSLTGGYGYTF | TGTGCCAGCAGTCTAACTGGCGGCTATGGCTACACCTTC
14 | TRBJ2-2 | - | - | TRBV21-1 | CASLGAGVVGELFF | TGTGCCAGCTTAGGAGCGGGAGTGGTCGGGGAGCTGTTTTTT
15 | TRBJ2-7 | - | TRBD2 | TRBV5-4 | CASSSPSGGAYEQYF | TGTGCCAGCAGCTCCCCTAGCGGGGGGGCCTACGAGCAGTACTTC
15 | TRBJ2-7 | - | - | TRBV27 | CASSARSGPPYEQYF | TGTGCCAGCAGTGCCCGATCGGGTCCCCCCTACGAGCAGTACTTC
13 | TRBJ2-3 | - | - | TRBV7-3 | CASSSGGTDTQYF | TGTGCCAGCAGCTCTGGGGGGACAGATACGCAGTATTTT
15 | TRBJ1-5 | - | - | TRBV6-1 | CASDRGGYSNQPQHF | TGTGCCAGCGATAGAGGGGGTTATAGCAATCAGCCCCAGCATTTT
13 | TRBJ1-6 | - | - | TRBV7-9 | CASSLEGNSPLHF | TGTGCCAGCAGCTTAGAGGGGAATTCACCCCTCCACTTT
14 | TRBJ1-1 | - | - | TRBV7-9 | CASSLGGVNTEAFF | TGTGCCAGCAGCCTCGGAGGGGTGAACACTGAAGCTTTCTTT
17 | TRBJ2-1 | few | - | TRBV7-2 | CASSSVVGGGRYNEQFF | TGTGCCAGCAGCTCAGTTGTAGGCGGGGGCCGCTACAATGAGCAGTTCTTC
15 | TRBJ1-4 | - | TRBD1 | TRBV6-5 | CASSRHRGFGEKLFF | TGTGCCAGCAGCCGCCACAGGGGATTCGGTGAAAAACTGTTTTTT
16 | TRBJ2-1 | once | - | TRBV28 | CASSPPSLISYNEQFF | TGTGCCAGCAGTCCCCCGTCCCTAATCTCCTACAATGAGCAGTTCTTC
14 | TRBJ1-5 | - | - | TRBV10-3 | CAISESQGFQPQHF | TGTGCCATCAGTGAGTCCCAGGGATTTCAGCCCCAGCATTTT
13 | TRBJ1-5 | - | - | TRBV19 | CASSLSLQGPQHF | TGTGCCAGTAGTCTGTCCCTTCAGGGGCCCCAGCATTTT
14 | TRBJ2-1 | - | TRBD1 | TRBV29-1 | CSVRGQGANNEQFF | TGCAGCGTCCGCGGACAGGGGGCAAACAATGAGCAGTTCTTC
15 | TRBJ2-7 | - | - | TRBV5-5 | CASSLGGGRNYEQYF | TGTGCCAGCAGCCTGGGGGGGGGCAGAAACTACGAGCAGTACTTC
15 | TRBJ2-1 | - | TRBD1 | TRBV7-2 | CASSLAGGDVNEQFF | TGTGCCAGCAGCCTAGCAGGGGGCGATGTCAATGAGCAGTTCTTC
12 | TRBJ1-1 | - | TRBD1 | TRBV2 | CASSEGTGEAFF | TGTGCCAGCAGTGAAGGGACAGGTGAAGCTTTCTTT
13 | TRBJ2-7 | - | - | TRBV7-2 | CASSLSVTYEQYF | TGTGCCAGCAGCTTATCCGTAACCTACGAGCAGTACTTC
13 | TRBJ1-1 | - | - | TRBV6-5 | CASSYRGGPEAFF | TGTGCCAGCAGTTACAGGGGGGGTCCTGAAGCTTTCTTT
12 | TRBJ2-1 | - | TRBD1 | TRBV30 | CAWGQGYNEQFF | TGTGCCTGGGGACAGGGCTACAATGAGCAGTTCTTC
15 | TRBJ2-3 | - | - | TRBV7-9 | CASSQQGASTDTQYF | TGTGCCAGCAGCCAACAAGGGGCTAGCACAGATACGCAGTATTTT
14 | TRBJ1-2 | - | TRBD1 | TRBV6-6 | CASIQGGRAYGYTF | TGTGCCAGCATCCAAGGGGGCAGAGCCTATGGCTACACCTTC
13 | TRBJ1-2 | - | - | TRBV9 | CASSVDGDYGYTF | TGTGCCAGCAGCGTAGACGGGGACTATGGCTACACCTTC
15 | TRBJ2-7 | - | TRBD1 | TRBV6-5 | CASSRAGTGAYEQYF | TGTGCCAGCAGTCGGGCCGGGACAGGGGCCTACGAGCAGTACTTC
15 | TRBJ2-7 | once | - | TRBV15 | CATSRDAVSSYEQYF | TGTGCCACCAGCAGAGATGCAGTCAGCTCCTACGAGCAGTACTTC
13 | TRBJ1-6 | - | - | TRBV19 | CATQGHTNSPLHF | TGTGCCACCCAGGGACACACCAATTCACCCCTCCACTTT
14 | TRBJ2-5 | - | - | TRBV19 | CASSIVGGGETQYF | TGTGCCAGTAGTATAGTTGGCGGAGGGGAGACCCAGTACTTC
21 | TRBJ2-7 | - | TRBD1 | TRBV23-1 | CASSQLPQDRGRRMTYGEQYF | TGCGCCAGCAGTCAACTTCCTCAGGACAGGGGGCGGAGGATGACCTACGGCGAGCAGTACTTC
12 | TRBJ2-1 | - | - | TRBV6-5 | CASSSAYNEQFF | TGTGCCAGCAGTTCCGCGTACAATGAGCAGTTCTTC
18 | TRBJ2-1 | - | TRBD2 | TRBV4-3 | CASSQTTSAVVSYNEQFF | TGCGCCAGCAGCCAAACGACTAGCGCTGTGGTCTCCTACAATGAGCAGTTCTTC